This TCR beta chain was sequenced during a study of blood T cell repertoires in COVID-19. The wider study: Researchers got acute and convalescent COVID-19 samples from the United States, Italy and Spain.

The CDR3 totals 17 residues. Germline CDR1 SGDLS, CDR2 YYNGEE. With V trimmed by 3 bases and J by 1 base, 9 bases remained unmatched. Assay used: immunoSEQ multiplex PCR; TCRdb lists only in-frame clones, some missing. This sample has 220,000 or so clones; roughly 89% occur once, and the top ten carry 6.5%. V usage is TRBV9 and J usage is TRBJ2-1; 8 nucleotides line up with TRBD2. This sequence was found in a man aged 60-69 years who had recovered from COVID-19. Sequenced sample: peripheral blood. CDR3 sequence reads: CASSGFLAGRSYNEQFF. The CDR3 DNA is TGTGCCAGCAGCGGGTTTTTAGCGGGACGTTCCTACAATGAGCAGTTCTTC.